Listed below are T cell receptor beta chains from one sample, sequenced in a study of blood T cell repertoires in COVID-19. The protocol was immunoSEQ multiplex PCR, while the TCRdb copy is restricted to in-frame clones and leaves out a portion. This table holds about 190,000 clones, approximately 80% found once. Source material: peripheral blood. The receptors originated from a man aged 50 or older who had recovered from COVID-19. Each CDR3 is given with its conserved first and last residue. A D gene is named only where the DNA matches it firmly.

v_call | d_call | cdr3_aa
TRBV3-1/TRBV3-2 | NA | CASSPQLQGNTEAFF
TRBV2 | TRBD1 | CASRARAGGYGYTF
TRBV4-2 | TRBD1 | CASSPSGTGIEKLFF
TRBV3-1/TRBV3-2 | TRBD2 | CASRSSGGGSYNEQFF
TRBV11-2 | NA | CASSSRQNTGELFF
TRBV4-2 | NA | CASSQGVAGAQYF
TRBV19 | NA | CASSLYLLGHTGELFF
TRBV2 | TRBD1 | CASRRGHTEAFF
TRBV5-4 | NA | CASSLVGQLNTEAFF
TRBV5-4 | NA | CASSLAAAGGTEAFF
TRBV3-1/TRBV3-2 | NA | CASSQARVSGNTIYF